Shown below are 20 T cell receptor beta chains from a single sample sequenced in a study of T-cell reconstitution after alpha-beta-depleted transplantation in children. A TCRbeta library incorporating unique molecular identifiers was prepared. One entry per CDR3 protein results from TCRdb running MiXCR on the PCR reads. The sample lists 300,000 to 400,000 distinct CDR3 sequences; around 25% were seen once. Specimen: PBMCs, mostly from graft donor cells, collected 180 days after TCRalphabeta/CD19-depleted stem cell transplant. Every receptor here comes from a male patient younger than 18 who had a stem cell transplant for acute lymphoblastic leukemia, so the T cells may come from the graft donor.

The chain has TRBV20-1 and TRBJ1-2; TRBD1 agrees at 9 bases. The CDR3 loop spans 13 amino acids. CDR1 and CDR2 from the germline V gene are DFQATT and SNEGSKA (reference sequence). The junction had 5 bases not matched to a gene; V was cut back by 5 bases and J by 4 bases. Here the CDR3 reads CSARRDRVYGYTF. Written as DNA, the CDR3 is TGCAGTGCTCGCCGGGACAGGGTCTATGGCTACACCTTC.

This clonotype was found a few times. V and J are TRBV7-7 and TRBJ2-2; the match to TRBD2 covers 11 bases. Germline assignment: CDR1 SSHAT and CDR2 FNYEAQ (reference sequence). This CDR3 has 14 residues. V shed 5 bases, J shed 6 bases, and the junction held 2 bases outside the gene matches. CDR3 DNA: TGTGCCAGCAGCGGGACTAGCGGTCCCGGGGAGCTGTTTTTT. Amino acid sequence: CASSGTSGPGELFF. Combining the CDR3 with reference TRBV7-7 and TRBJ2-2 gives the whole variable domain GAGVSQSPRYKVTKRGQDVTLRCDPISSHATLYWYQQALGQGPEFLTYFNYEAQPDKSGLPSDRFSAERPEGSISTLTIQRTEQRDSAMYRCASSGTSGPGELFFGEGSRLTVL.

The rearrangement uses TRBV4-2 and TRBJ2-7; no reliable D call. The CDR3 consists of 13 residues. V lost 1 base and J lost 7, with 11 bases in between. Germline V CDR1 and CDR2: LGHNA, YNFKEQ. CDR3 sequence: CASSQAKIGEQYF. The DNA of the CDR3 is TGTGCCAGCAGCCAAGCCAAAATTGGGGAGCAGTACTTC.

This chain joins TRBV18 and TRBJ2-7, with TRBD2 as a possible D gene (5 bases). CDR1 is KGHSH, CDR2 LQKENI, per germline. The CDR3 consists of 15 residues. V lost 5 bases, J lost 2 bases, and 16 bases lay in between. The CDR3 DNA reads as TGTGCCAGCTCAGGCGGAAGCGGAACCCCCTACGAGCAGTACTTC. Translated, it gives CASSGGSGTPYEQYF. Full variable domain (remainder filled in from reference TRBV18 and TRBJ2-7): NAGVMQNPRHLVRRRGQEARLRCSPMKGHSHVYWYRQLPEEGLKFMVYLQKENIIDESGMPKERFSAEFPKEGPSILRIQQVVRGDSAAYFCASSGGSGTPYEQYFGPGTRLTVT.

V gene TRBV29-1 combines with J gene TRBJ2-5; 7 positions match TRBD2. CDR1 SQVTM and CDR2 ANQGSEA come from the germline V gene. The J segment lost 5 bases and the V segment lost 4 bases, leaving 4 bases of the junction unmatched. CDR3 length equals 12 residues. CDR3 loop: CSVAGGAETQYF. The CDR3, as DNA: TGCAGCGTTGCGGGAGGAGCGGAGACCCAGTACTTC.

This clonotype was observed a handful of times. In DNA, the CDR3 is TGTGCCAGCACGACGAGGGTACACGAGCAGTACTTC. This translates into CASTTRVHEQYF. This sequence joins TRBV6-1 and TRBJ2-7, with D possibly matching TRBD2 (5 bases). Germline CDR1 MNHNS, CDR2 SASEGT. Trimming took off 7 bases at V and 5 bases at J, with 12 bases between the two ends. There are 12 residues in the CDR3.

This chain uses TRBV5-1 with TRBJ2-1, with D perhaps matching TRBD1 (6 bases). The CDR3 has 15 amino acids. Germline CDR1 is SGHRS and CDR2 is YFSETQ. The V and J ends lost 4 bases and 1 base respectively, with 12 bases between them. The CDR3 DNA is TGCGCCAGCAGCCTGGGGGCGGTTTCCTACAATGAGCAGTTCTTC. The encoded protein is CASSLGAVSYNEQFF.

This clonotype has only a few counts. The V and J genes are TRBV5-6 and TRBJ2-5; tentatively, D is TRBD1 (6 bases). There are 14 residues in the CDR3. The germline V gene has CDR1 SGHDT and CDR2 YYEEEE. Between the trimmed V and J ends, which lost 4 bases and 1 base, there was a span of 11 bases. CDR3 loop: CASSLWTVQETQYF. The DNA of the CDR3 is TGTGCCAGCAGCCTATGGACAGTCCAAGAGACCCAGTACTTC.

The chain links TRBV7-9 to TRBJ1-1; 9 bases line up with TRBD1. The germline V gene encodes CDR1 SEHNR and CDR2 FQNEAQ (reference sequence). The CDR3 covers 14 residues. V was clipped by 5 bases and J by 6 bases; unmatched bases: 7. CDR3 bases: TGTGCCAGCAGCCCCGCTACAGGGGGCCCTGAAGCTTTCTTT. Translating it yields CASSPATGGPEAFF.

The CDR3 sequence is CATSDPTGSRSYTF. CDR3 nucleotides: TGTGCCACCAGTGATCCGACAGGGTCCCGTAGCTACACCTTC. This chain connects TRBV24-1 to TRBJ1-2; 7 nucleotides line up with TRBD1. The trim removed 3 bases at V and 9 bases at J, leaving 9 bases unmatched. The germline gives CDR1 KGHDR, CDR2 SFDVKD. The CDR3 is made up of 14 amino acids.

The chain is built from TRBV5-1 and TRBJ2-3; D call uncertain. Trimming removed 2 bases from V and 2 bases from J, with 6 bases in between. The length of the CDR3 is 13 residues. Germline loops: CDR1 SGHRS, CDR2 YFSETQ. CDR3 in amino acids: CASSFEITDTQYF. The CDR3 region has the DNA TGCGCCAGCAGCTTTGAGATCACAGATACGCAGTATTTT.

The J gene is TRBJ1-2, the V gene TRBV5-1; 7 bases line up with TRBD1. The V gene end was trimmed by 4 bases and the J gene end by 6 bases; junction bases not matched to a gene: 9. Looked up from germline, CDR1 is SGHRS and CDR2 is YFSETQ. The CDR3 covers 14 residues. The CDR3 spells CASSPYGQANGYTF. The CDR3 DNA reads as TGCGCCAGCAGCCCATACGGACAGGCTAATGGCTACACCTTC.

V is TRBV19 and J is TRBJ2-1, with 10 bases lining up with TRBD2. Germline trimming cut 7 bases from V and 3 bases from J; bases unmatched to any gene: 6. CDR3 length: 15 amino acids. Per germline, CDR1 LNHDA and CDR2 SQIVND (reference sequence). The DNA of the CDR3 is TGTGCCAGTAAATCGTGGACTAGCGGCTACAATGAGCAGTTCTTC. This sequence encodes CASKSWTSGYNEQFF.

This chain connects TRBV2 to TRBJ2-3; D uncertain. Trimming stripped 6 bases from V and 4 bases from J, with 14 bases between. This CDR3 is 14 amino acids long. The germline gives CDR1 SNHLY, CDR2 FYNNEI. The CDR3 spells CASRDPVLSDTQYF. For the CDR3, the DNA is TGTGCCAGCAGGGATCCTGTACTCTCAGATACGCAGTATTTT.

The V gene is TRBV13, the J gene TRBJ2-7; D is uncertain. Trimming left V 3 bases short and J 0 bases short, with 12 bases between. The CDR3 spans 15 residues. CDR1 and CDR2 from the germline V gene are PRHDT and FYEKMQ (reference sequence). The CDR3 spells CASSFLRTHSYEQYF. In nucleotides, the CDR3 is TGTGCCAGCAGCTTCTTGCGGACCCACTCCTACGAGCAGTACTTC.

The gene calls are TRBV27 and TRBJ2-7; D remains ambiguous. Per germline, CDR1 MNHEY and CDR2 SMNVEV (reference sequence). Deletions cut 2 bases from V and 0 bases from J, with 11 bases between. The CDR3 length is 15 residues. The CDR3 sequence is CASSLERKASYEQYF. In DNA form, the CDR3 reads TGTGCCAGCAGTTTAGAACGTAAGGCCTCCTACGAGCAGTACTTC.

This clonotype was found once. The J gene is TRBJ2-7, the V gene TRBV20-1, with 12 bases fitting TRBD2. Germline-derived CDR1 and CDR2 are DFQATT and SNEGSKA (reference sequence). The CDR3 totals 15 residues. V shed 1 base and J 3 bases; nucleotides not matched to a gene: 4. CDR3 sequence: CSARAGTSGRYEQYF. The CDR3 DNA reads TGCAGTGCTAGAGCGGGGACTAGCGGGCGCTACGAGCAGTACTTC.

There are a few counts of this clonotype. V and J are TRBV27 and TRBJ2-1; D assignment may be TRBD1 or TRBD2 (6 bases each). Looked up from germline, CDR1 is MNHEY and CDR2 is SMNVEV (reference sequence). The CDR3 consists of 14 residues. The germline V and J ends were trimmed by 8 bases and 0 bases, with 11 bases remaining between them. This CDR3 is CASRGRSSYNEQFF. The DNA of the CDR3 is TGTGCCAGCCGGGGGCGTAGCTCCTACAATGAGCAGTTCTTC.

This rearrangement joins TRBV15 to TRBJ2-7; D may be TRBD1 or TRBD2 (5 bases each). Trimming left V 1 base short and J 6 bases short, with 16 bases between. Germline-derived CDR1 and CDR2 are LNHNV and YYDKDF (reference sequence). There are 15 residues in the CDR3. The CDR3 bases are TGTGCCACCAGCAGAGTTACGGGACGAATGGGCGAGCAGTACTTC. Translation: CATSRVTGRMGEQYF.

The V call is TRBV4-1, the J call TRBJ2-5; D gene ambiguous. The CDR3 consists of 18 residues. Trimming removed 1 base at V and 5 bases at J, with 23 bases between. The germline gives CDR1 MGHRA, CDR2 YSYEKL. The CDR3 DNA reads TGCGCCAGCAGCCAAGTATGGTCTGGAGCTCCCAATCGGGAGACCCAGTACTTC. The encoded protein is CASSQVWSGAPNRETQYF.